The 12 T cell receptor beta chains below come from one sample, sequenced in a study of cytomegalovirus exposure and HLA in healthy donors. The PCR employed 60 Vbeta primers together with 13 Jbeta primers. Assay used: immunoSEQ multiplex PCR; TCRdb lists only in-frame clones, some missing. The table shows under 85,000 clones, with roughly two thirds occurring only once. Material: PBMCs. The receptors originated from a man aged 35 to 55 in good health and CMV-seropositive.

The chain is built from TRBV5-1 and TRBJ2-2; perhaps TRBD2 as D (6 bases). The length of the CDR3 is 17 residues. Germline values: CDR1 SGHRS, CDR2 YFSETQ. The ends were cut back, 4 bases at V and 5 bases at J, with 21 bases in the middle. Here the CDR3 reads CASSRGVAAFRTGELFF. DNA of the CDR3: TGCGCCAGCAGCCGCGGGGTAGCGGCCTTCCGGACCGGGGAGCTGTTTTTT.

This clone was counted between two and nine times. The chain recombines TRBV6-5 with TRBJ1-2; D unclear. This CDR3 region has 12 residues. Trimming removed 7 bases from V and 8 bases from J, with 14 bases in between. CDR1 is MNHEY, CDR2 SVGAGI, per germline. CDR3: CASTTPAEGYTF. The CDR3 DNA reads as TGTGCCAGCACCACACCGGCGGAAGGCTACACCTTC.

The chain recombines TRBV18 with TRBJ2-5; 10 nucleotides agree with TRBD2. TRBJ2-7 explains the end of the DNA better; the J call may be wrong. The CDR3 contains 16 residues. From germline, CDR1 is KGHSH and CDR2 LQKENI. CDR3 DNA sequence: TGTGCCAGCTCACCAAAGCTAGCGGGAGCTCCCTACGAGCAGTACTTC. As protein: CASSPKLAGAPYEQYF.

This chain connects TRBV5-1 to TRBJ1-6; D is unresolved. The V and J ends lost 0 bases and 9 bases respectively, with 7 bases between them. Germline V gene sequence: CDR1 SGHRS, CDR2 YFSETQ. The CDR3 sequence is 13 residues long. Here the CDR3 DNA reads TGCGCCAGCAGCTTGGCCGAGGGTTCACCCCTCCACTTT. Its translation is CASSLAEGSPLHF.

The CDR3: CASSQALTGPAGGGELFF. The CDR3 DNA follows: TGTGCCAGCAGCCAAGCCCTCACGGGACCCGCGGGAGGCGGGGAGCTGTTTTTT. The chain combines TRBV4-2 with TRBJ2-2, with 8 bases that match TRBD2. This CDR3 contains 18 residues. Germline loops: CDR1 LGHNA, CDR2 YNFKEQ. The V gene end was trimmed by 1 base and the J gene end by 7 bases; junction bases not matched to a gene: 14.

This clone has a handful of counts. V and J are TRBV9 and TRBJ1-6; 10 bases map to TRBD1. V gave up 0 bases and J gave up 18 bases; unmatched junction bases: 21. This CDR3 spans 18 amino acids. Germline V gene data show CDR1 as SGDLS and CDR2 as YYNGEE. The CDR3 loop reads CASSVVEGGIGQGVTPHF. In nucleotides, the CDR3 is TGTGCCAGCAGCGTAGTAGAGGGGGGAATAGGACAGGGGGTCACCCCCCACTTT.

The rearrangement links TRBV27 to TRBJ2-7, with D possibly matching TRBD1 (5 bases). The germline V and J ends were trimmed by 3 bases and 2 bases, with 11 bases remaining between them. CDR1 MNHEY and CDR2 SMNVEV come from the germline V gene (reference sequence). This CDR3 has 14 residues. In DNA, the CDR3 is TGTGCCAGCAGTTTTGTCGCCAGGGCCTACGAGCAGTACTTC. Encoded protein: CASSFVARAYEQYF.

The rearrangement links TRBV5-1 to TRBJ2-7; the match to TRBD2 covers 9 bases. V trimming: 5 bases; J trimming: 3 bases; junction bases outside the gene matches: 6. Germline values: CDR1 SGHRS, CDR2 YFSETQ. This CDR3 has 14 amino acids. The CDR3 sequence: CASRILAGDYEQYF. CDR3 nucleotide sequence: TGCGCCAGCAGGATCTTAGCGGGAGACTACGAGCAGTACTTC.

This sequence joins TRBV6-5 and TRBJ2-1; 13 bases line up with TRBD2. CDR3 length: 15 amino acids. Germline V gene sequence: CDR1 MNHEY, CDR2 SVGAGI. V lost 6 bases and J lost 4; bases outside the gene matches: 3. The CDR3 is CASSWTSGGYNEQFF. The CDR3 nucleotides are TGTGCCAGCAGCTGGACTAGCGGGGGATACAATGAGCAGTTCTTC.

This sequence joins TRBV9 and TRBJ2-1; 8 nucleotides agree with TRBD2. CDR1 is SGDLS and CDR2 is YYNGEE in the germline V gene. J was trimmed by 6 bases and V by 0 bases; bases with no gene match: 11. CDR3 length: 17 residues. CDR3: CASSVGASGSRLNEQFF. In nucleotides, the CDR3 is TGTGCCAGCAGCGTAGGGGCTAGCGGGTCTAGGCTCAATGAGCAGTTCTTC.

V is TRBV7-2 and J is TRBJ2-1, with D unresolved. The germline V gene encodes CDR1 SGHTA and CDR2 FQGNSA. V was trimmed by 1 base and J by 8 bases, leaving 6 bases between them. The CDR3 extends over 12 amino acids. This chain's CDR3 is CASSLDRYEQFF. CDR3 DNA sequence: TGTGCCAGCAGCTTAGATCGGTATGAGCAGTTCTTC.

This clone has only a few counts. The chain's CDR3 is CASRVPGNTEAFF. CDR3 DNA: TGTGCCTCCCGGGTTCCGGGGAACACTGAAGCTTTCTTT. The chain recombines TRBV10-3 with TRBJ1-1; D is unresolved. The CDR3 consists of 13 residues. Germline assignment: CDR1 ENHRY and CDR2 SYGVKD. V was trimmed by 11 bases and J by 1 base, leaving 14 bases between them.